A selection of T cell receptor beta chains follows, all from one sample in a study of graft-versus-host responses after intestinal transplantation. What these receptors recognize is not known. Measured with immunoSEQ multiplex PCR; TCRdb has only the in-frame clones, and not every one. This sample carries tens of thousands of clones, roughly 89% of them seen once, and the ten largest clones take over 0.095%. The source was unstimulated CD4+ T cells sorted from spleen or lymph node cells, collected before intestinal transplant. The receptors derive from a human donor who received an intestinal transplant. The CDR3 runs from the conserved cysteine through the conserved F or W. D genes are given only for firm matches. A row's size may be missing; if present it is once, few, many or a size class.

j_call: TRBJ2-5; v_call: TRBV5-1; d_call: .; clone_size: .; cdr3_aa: CASRSVQGETQYF; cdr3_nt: TGCGCCAGCAGATCGGTGCAGGGGGAGACCCAGTACTTC
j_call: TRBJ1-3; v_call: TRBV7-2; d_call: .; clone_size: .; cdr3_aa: CASSSRGGLINTIYF; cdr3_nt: TGTGCCAGCAGCTCCCGGGGAGGGCTGATAAACACCATATATTTT
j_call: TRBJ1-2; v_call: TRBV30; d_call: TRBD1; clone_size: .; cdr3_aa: CASRQGGGYTF; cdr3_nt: TGTGCCTCAAGACAGGGAGGTGGCTACACCTTC
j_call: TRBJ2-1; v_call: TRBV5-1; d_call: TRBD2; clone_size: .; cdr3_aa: CASSLVVGGAYEQFF; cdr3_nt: TGCGCCAGCAGCTTGGTTGTCGGGGGGGCCTATGAGCAGTTCTTC
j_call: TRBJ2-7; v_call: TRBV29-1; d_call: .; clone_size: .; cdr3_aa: CSVVFSYEQYF; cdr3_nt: TGCAGCGTTGTATTTAGCTACGAGCAGTACTTC
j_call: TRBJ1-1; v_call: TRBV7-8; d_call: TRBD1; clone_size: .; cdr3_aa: CASSSQGARAFF; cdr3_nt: TGTGCCAGCAGCTCTCAGGGGGCAAGAGCTTTCTTT
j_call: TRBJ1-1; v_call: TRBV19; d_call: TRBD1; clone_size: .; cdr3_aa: CASIGGAGGTEAFF; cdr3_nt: TGTGCCAGTATAGGGGGCGCGGGGGGGACTGAAGCTTTCTTT
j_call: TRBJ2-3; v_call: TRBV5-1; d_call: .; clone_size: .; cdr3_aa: CASRISDISTDTQYF; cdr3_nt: TGCGCCAGCAGAATATCGGACATTAGCACAGATACGCAGTATTTT
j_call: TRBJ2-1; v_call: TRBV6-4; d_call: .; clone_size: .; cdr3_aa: CASSWTHSNEQFF; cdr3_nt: TGTGCCAGCAGTTGGACACATTCCAATGAGCAGTTCTTC
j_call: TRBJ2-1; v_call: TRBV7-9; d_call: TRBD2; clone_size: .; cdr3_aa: CASSSRGGQFNEQFF; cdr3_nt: TGTGCCAGCAGCTCGCGGGGGGGCCAGTTTAATGAGCAGTTCTTC
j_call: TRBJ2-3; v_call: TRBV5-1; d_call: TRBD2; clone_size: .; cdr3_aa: CASSLPRLAGGPGTDTQYF; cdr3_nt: TGCGCCAGCAGCTTACCCCGACTAGCGGGGGGGCCAGGCACAGATACGCAGTATTTT
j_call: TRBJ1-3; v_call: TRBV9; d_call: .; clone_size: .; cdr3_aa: CASSREISSSGNTIYF; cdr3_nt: TGTGCCAGCAGCCGGGAAATATCAAGCTCTGGAAACACCATATATTTT
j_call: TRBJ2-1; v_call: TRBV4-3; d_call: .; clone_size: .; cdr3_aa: CASSQVGGWGNEQFF; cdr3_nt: TGCGCCAGCAGCCAAGTTGGAGGGTGGGGGAATGAGCAGTTCTTC
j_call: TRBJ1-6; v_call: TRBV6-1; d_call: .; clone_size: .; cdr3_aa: CASSTTPSQAPLHF; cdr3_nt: TGTGCCAGCAGTACCACACCCTCACAGGCCCCCCTCCACTTT
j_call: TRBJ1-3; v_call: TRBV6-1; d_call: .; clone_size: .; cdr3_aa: CASRAGTGNTIYF; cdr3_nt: TGTGCCAGCAGAGCAGGGACTGGAAACACCATATATTTT
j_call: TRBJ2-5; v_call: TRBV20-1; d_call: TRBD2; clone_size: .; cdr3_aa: CSARGGETQYF; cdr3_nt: TGCAGTGCCCGCGGGGGAGAGACCCAGTACTTC
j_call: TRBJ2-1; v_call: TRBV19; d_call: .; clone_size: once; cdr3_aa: CASSADSPGPYNEQFF; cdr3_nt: TGTGCCAGTAGTGCTGACAGCCCTGGACCTTACAATGAGCAGTTCTTC
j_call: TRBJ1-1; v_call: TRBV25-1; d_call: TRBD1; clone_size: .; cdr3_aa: CASSRQGARTEAFF; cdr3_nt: TGTGCCAGCAGTCGTCAGGGGGCACGAACTGAAGCTTTCTTT
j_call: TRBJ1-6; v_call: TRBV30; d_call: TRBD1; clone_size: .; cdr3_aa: CAWTGQYNSPLHF; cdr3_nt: TGTGCCTGGACGGGACAGTATAATTCACCCCTCCACTTT
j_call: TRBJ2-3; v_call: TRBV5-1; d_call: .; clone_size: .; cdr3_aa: CASSLVVGPDTQYF; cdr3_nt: TGCGCCAGCAGCTTGGTTGTGGGGCCAGATACGCAGTATTTT
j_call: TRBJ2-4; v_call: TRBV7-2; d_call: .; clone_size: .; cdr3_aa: CASSLVALAKNIQYF; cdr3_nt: TGTGCCAGCAGCTTAGTAGCTTTAGCCAAAAACATTCAGTACTTC
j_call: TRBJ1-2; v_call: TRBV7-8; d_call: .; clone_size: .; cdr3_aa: CASSLVLGPPGGYTF; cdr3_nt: TGTGCCAGCAGCTTAGTGTTGGGGCCTCCTGGGGGCTACACCTTC
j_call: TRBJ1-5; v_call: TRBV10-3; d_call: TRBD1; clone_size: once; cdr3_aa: CAISESRGQGGGQPQHF; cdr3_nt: TGTGCCATCAGTGAGTCGAGAGGACAGGGCGGGGGTCAGCCCCAGCATTTT
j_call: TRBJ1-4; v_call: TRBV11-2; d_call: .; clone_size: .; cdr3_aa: CASSKGIELFF; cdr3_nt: TGTGCCAGCAGCAAGGGGATAGAACTGTTTTTT
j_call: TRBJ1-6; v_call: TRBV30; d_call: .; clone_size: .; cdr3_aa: CAWSVLASPLHF; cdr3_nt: TGTGCCTGGAGTGTACTAGCTTCACCCCTCCACTTT
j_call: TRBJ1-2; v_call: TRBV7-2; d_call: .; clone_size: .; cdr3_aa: CASSLVQGMGYTF; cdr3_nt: TGTGCCAGCAGCTTAGTTCAGGGTATGGGCTACACCTTC
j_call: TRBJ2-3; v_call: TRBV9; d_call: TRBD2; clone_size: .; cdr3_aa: CASSSPPGLAGGPTDTQYF; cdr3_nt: TGTGCCAGCAGCTCCCCGCCAGGACTAGCGGGGGGGCCTACAGATACGCAGTATTTT
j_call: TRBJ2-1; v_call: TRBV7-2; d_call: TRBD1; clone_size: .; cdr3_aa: CASSYRDRGRNEQFF; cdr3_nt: TGTGCCAGCAGCTACCGGGACAGGGGGCGAAATGAGCAGTTCTTC
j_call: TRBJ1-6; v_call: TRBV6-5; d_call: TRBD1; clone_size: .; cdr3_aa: CATSGTGNSYSPLHF; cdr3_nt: TGTGCCACCTCCGGGACAGGGAATTCATATTCACCCCTCCACTTT
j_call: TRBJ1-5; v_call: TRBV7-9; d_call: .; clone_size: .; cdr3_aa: CASSLAGGNQPQHF; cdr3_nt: TGTGCCAGCAGCTTAGCAGGGGGCAATCAGCCCCAGCATTTT
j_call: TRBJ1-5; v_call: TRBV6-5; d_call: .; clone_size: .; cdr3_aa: CASSTYRSNQPQHF; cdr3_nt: TGTGCCAGCAGCACGTACAGGAGCAATCAGCCCCAGCATTTT
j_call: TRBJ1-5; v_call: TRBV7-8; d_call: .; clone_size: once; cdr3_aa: CASSLDQGLQHF; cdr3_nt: TGTGCCAGCAGCTTAGATCAGGGGCTCCAGCATTTT
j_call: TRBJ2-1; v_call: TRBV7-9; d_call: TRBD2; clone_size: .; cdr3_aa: CASSLRTSGLDSYNEQFF; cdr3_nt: TGTGCCAGCAGCTTACGGACTAGCGGGTTGGATTCCTACAATGAGCAGTTCTTC
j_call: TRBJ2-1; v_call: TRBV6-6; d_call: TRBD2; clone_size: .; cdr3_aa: CASSYAGVAEQFF; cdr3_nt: TGTGCCAGCAGTTACGCGGGGGTTGCTGAGCAGTTCTTC
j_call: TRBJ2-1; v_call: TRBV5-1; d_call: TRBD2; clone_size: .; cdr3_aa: CASSPGTSGLEQFF; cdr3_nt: TGCGCCAGCAGCCCCGGGACTAGCGGGTTGGAGCAGTTCTTC
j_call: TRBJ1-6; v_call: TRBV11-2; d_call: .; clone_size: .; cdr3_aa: CASSRGSPLHF; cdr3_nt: TGTGCCAGCAGCAGGGGATCACCCCTCCACTTT
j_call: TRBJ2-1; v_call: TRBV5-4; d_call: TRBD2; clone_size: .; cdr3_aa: CASSTGLAGGLYNEQFF; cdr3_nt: TGTGCCAGCAGCACGGGACTAGCGGGGGGCCTGTACAATGAGCAGTTCTTC
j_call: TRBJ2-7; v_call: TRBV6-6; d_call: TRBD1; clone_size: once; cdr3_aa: CASSRRTGAGGYEQYF; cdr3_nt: TGTGCCAGCAGCCGACGAACAGGGGCAGGCGGCTACGAGCAGTACTTC